These 20 T cell receptor beta chains were sequenced from one sample in a study of T cell repertoires in cytomegalovirus infection. TCRdb independently ran MiXCR on the reads; one entry per CDR3 protein. The sample records approximately 170,000 distinct CDR3 sequences, approximately 17% being singletons. The sequencing input was CD8+ T cells from PBMCs. Every receptor here comes from a human donor in good health (CMV status not recorded). Some clones in this sample may be carry-over from other donors' samples.

The chain couples TRBV28 to TRBJ2-7; 8 bases agree with TRBD1. Germline trimming cut 6 bases from V and 7 bases from J; bases unmatched to any gene: 17. The V gene's germline CDR1 is MDHEN and CDR2 SYDVKM. CDR3 length: 16 amino acids. CDR3 amino acids: CASSSLIGTGGKEQYF. The CDR3 DNA is TGTGCCAGCAGCTCTCTTATCGGGACAGGAGGTAAAGAGCAGTACTTC.

A few counts support this clonotype. J is TRBJ2-7 and V is TRBV28; D call uncertain. This CDR3 has 13 amino acids. Trimming removed 2 bases at V and 2 bases at J, with 7 bases between. CDR1 and CDR2 from the germline V gene are MDHEN and SYDVKM. CDR3 protein: CASSLEDTYEQYF. CDR3 DNA sequence: TGTGCCAGCAGTTTAGAGGATACCTACGAGCAGTACTTC.

The chain's CDR3 is CASRSRQGPLDTIYF. CDR3 coding DNA: TGTGCCAGCAGGTCCCGACAGGGGCCTTTGGACACCATATATTTT. This chain joins TRBV7-2 and TRBJ1-3, with 8 bases lining up with TRBD1. The CDR3 is 15 amino acids. The V gene end was trimmed by 6 bases and the J gene end by 8 bases; junction bases not matched to a gene: 12. Germline V lookup: CDR1 SGHTA, CDR2 FQGNSA.

CDR3 residues: CASSYRREGEQYF. CDR3 sequence (DNA): TGTGCCAGCAGTTACCGCCGGGAGGGCGAGCAGTACTTC. J is TRBJ2-7 and V is TRBV6-2 or TRBV6-3; 8 nucleotides match TRBD2. The CDR3 is 13 residues long. J lost 6 bases, V lost 2 bases, and 3 bases had no gene match. Looked up from germline, CDR1 is MNHEY and CDR2 is SVGEGT.

The rearrangement joins TRBV28 to TRBJ2-7; a possible D gene is TRBD1 (5 bases). The V end lost 6 bases, the J end lost 2 bases, and 11 bases lay between the germline ends. The germline V gene encodes CDR1 MDHEN and CDR2 SYDVKM. The CDR3 is made up of 13 amino acids. Written as DNA, the CDR3 is TGTGCCAGCAGCTCCGAAGGGGCCTACGAGCAGTACTTC. Translating it yields CASSSEGAYEQYF.

The gene calls are TRBV28 and TRBJ1-2; tentative D call: TRBD1 (5 bases). There are 13 residues in the CDR3. CDR1 and CDR2 (germline): MDHEN, SYDVKM. V was pared by 5 bases and J by 7 bases, with 14 bases between. In nucleotides, the CDR3 is TGTGCCAGCAGTGTTAGGGGAGACGGTGGCTACACCTTC. Protein product: CASSVRGDGGYTF.

The sample holds a few counts of this clonotype. This rearrangement joins TRBV11-2 to TRBJ2-2, with D tentatively TRBD2 (6 bases). In germline, CDR1 is SGHAT, CDR2 FQNNGV. Trimming cost V 5 bases and J 4 bases, with 20 bases left between them. The CDR3 has 17 residues. CDR3 sequence reads: CASSPRDGRKGTGELFF. In DNA form, the CDR3 reads TGTGCCAGCAGCCCTCGAGATGGGAGGAAGGGCACCGGGGAGCTGTTTTTT.

This clonotype was detected many times. This chain links TRBV7-2 with TRBJ2-7; D is possibly TRBD1 (6 bases). Trimming took 2 bases from V and 4 from J, leaving 12 bases between them. The CDR3 covers 14 residues. The V gene's germline CDR1 is SGHTA and CDR2 FQGNSA. Written as DNA, the CDR3 is TGTGCCAGCAGCTTATTTGGGACACTGTACGAGCAGTACTTC. This encodes CASSLFGTLYEQYF.

In its sample, this clonotype was seen a few times. V is TRBV2 and J is TRBJ1-2; D ambiguous. Trimming took 10 bases from V and 8 from J, leaving 17 bases between them. Germline loops: CDR1 SNHLY, CDR2 FYNNEI. The CDR3 is made up of 12 amino acids. Written as DNA, the CDR3 is TGTGCCACTAGGACCGTGGAAGGGGGCTACACCTTC. Protein: CATRTVEGGYTF.

V and J are TRBV11-1 and TRBJ1-4; tentative D call: TRBD1 (5 bases). CDR1 and CDR2 from the germline V gene are SGHAT and FQDESV (reference sequence). V lost 4 bases and J 8 bases, leaving 11 bases between the germline ends. There are 13 residues in the CDR3. DNA for the CDR3: TGTGCCAGCAGCTCCTTAGGGGCCGAAAAACTGTTTTTT. Its translation: CASSSLGAEKLFF.

The rearrangement joins TRBV7-2 to TRBJ2-7, with 10 bases matching TRBD1. Per the germline V gene, CDR1 is SGHTA and CDR2 is FQGNSA. The CDR3 totals 15 residues. Trimming at V came to 5 bases and at J to 6 bases, leaving 10 bases not matched to a gene. The DNA of the CDR3 is TGTGCCAGCAGCCGTCCGGGACAGGGGACGTCCGAGCAGTACTTC. It encodes CASSRPGQGTSEQYF.

V gene TRBV12-3 or TRBV12-4 combines with J gene TRBJ2-7; a possible D gene is TRBD1 (6 bases). With 9 bases removed from V and 4 bases from J, the gap between germline ends came to 13 bases. CDR3 size: 12 residues. CDR3 DNA: TGTGCCAGTAGTCCAGGACAGTACGAGCAGTACTTC. This sequence encodes CASSPGQYEQYF.

The chain employs TRBV7-2 and TRBJ2-7; TRBD1 agrees at 8 bases. The CDR3 is 15 residues long. With V trimmed by 0 bases and J by 5 bases, 6 bases remained unmatched. The V gene's germline CDR1 is SGHTA and CDR2 FQGNSA. Here the CDR3 reads CASSLASPGGNEQYF. The CDR3 nucleotides read TGTGCCAGCAGCTTAGCAAGCCCAGGGGGCAACGAGCAGTACTTC.

CDR3 amino acids: CASSLSRSGETQYF. DNA for the CDR3: TGTGCCAGCAGTTTATCGAGATCGGGAGAGACCCAGTACTTC. This rearrangement joins TRBV27 to TRBJ2-5; D ambiguous. Germline CDR1 and CDR2: MNHEY and SMNVEV (reference sequence). The CDR3 runs 14 residues. The V end was cut by 0 bases, the J end by 4 bases, with 9 bases between.

This chain connects TRBV19 to TRBJ2-2, with D unresolved. V lost 7 bases to trimming and J lost 7 bases, with 13 bases between them. Germline V gene lookup returns CDR1 LNHDA and CDR2 SQIVND (reference sequence). CDR3 size: 13 residues. The CDR3: CASTLQNDGELFF. In DNA, the CDR3 is TGTGCCAGTACTCTCCAAAATGACGGGGAGCTGTTTTTT.

The V call is TRBV28, the J call TRBJ2-4, with D possibly matching TRBD1 (5 bases). This CDR3 spans 13 amino acids. The V end was cut by 5 bases, the J end by 4 bases, with 9 bases between. Germline V gives CDR1 MDHEN, CDR2 SYDVKM. The CDR3, as DNA: TGTGCCAGCAGTATCACAGGAAAAAACATTCAGTACTTC. Its translation is CASSITGKNIQYF.

This clonotype was picked up a small number of times. This chain joins TRBV15 and TRBJ2-7; D gene ambiguous. V gave up 4 bases and J gave up 3 bases, with 10 bases separating them. Germline lookup yields CDR1 LNHNV and CDR2 YYDKDF (reference sequence). This CDR3 region has 13 residues. The CDR3 spells CATSTDRDYEQYF. Written as DNA, the CDR3 is TGTGCCACCAGCACGGATAGGGACTACGAGCAGTACTTC.

In this sample, this clonotype turned up many times. The chain is built from TRBV12-3 or TRBV12-4 and TRBJ2-7, with 10 bases aligning to TRBD1. The junction had 6 bases not matched to a gene; V was cut back by 7 bases and J by 3 bases. The CDR3 runs to 14 residues. CDR3 sequence reads: CASTPRDRGYEQYF. For the CDR3, the DNA is TGTGCCAGCACCCCCCGGGACAGGGGCTACGAGCAGTACTTC.

This chain uses TRBV12-5 with TRBJ1-1, with 12 bases that match TRBD1. With 4 bases clipped from V and 4 bases from J, the junction kept 7 bases outside the gene matches. The CDR3 runs 16 residues. Per germline, CDR1 LGHNT and CDR2 FRNRAP. The CDR3, as DNA: TGTGCTAGTGGTTGGGGGACAGGGGGCGCCGGCACTGAAGCTTTCTTT. This encodes CASGWGTGGAGTEAFF.

CDR3: CSVEDQEGGNEKLFF. The CDR3 DNA reads TGCAGCGTTGAAGATCAGGAGGGGGGTAATGAAAAACTGTTTTTT. The V gene is TRBV29-1, the J gene TRBJ1-4; TRBD1 might be the D (6 bases). Trimming shortened V by 0 bases and J by 4 bases, and 12 bases separated the two germline ends. The germline CDR1 and CDR2 sequences are SQVTM and ANQGSEA. The CDR3 sequence is 15 residues long.